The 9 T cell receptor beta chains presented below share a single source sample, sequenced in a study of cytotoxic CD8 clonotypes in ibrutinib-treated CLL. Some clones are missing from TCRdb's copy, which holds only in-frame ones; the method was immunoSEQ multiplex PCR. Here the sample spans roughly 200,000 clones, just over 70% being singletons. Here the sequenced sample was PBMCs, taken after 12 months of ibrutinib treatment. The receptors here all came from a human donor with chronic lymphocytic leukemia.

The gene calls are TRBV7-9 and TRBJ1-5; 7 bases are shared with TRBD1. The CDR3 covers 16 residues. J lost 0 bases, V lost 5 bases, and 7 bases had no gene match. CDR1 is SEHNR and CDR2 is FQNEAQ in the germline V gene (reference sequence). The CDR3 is CASSIGQEYSNQPQHF. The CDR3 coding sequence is TGTGCCAGCAGCATAGGACAGGAGTATAGCAATCAGCCCCAGCATTTT.

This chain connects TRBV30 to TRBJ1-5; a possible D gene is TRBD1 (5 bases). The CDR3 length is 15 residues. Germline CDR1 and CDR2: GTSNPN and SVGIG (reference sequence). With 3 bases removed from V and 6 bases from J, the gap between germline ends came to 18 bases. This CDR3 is CAWSWGRLRLQPQHF. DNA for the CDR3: TGTGCCTGGAGCTGGGGACGACTACGCCTTCAGCCCCAGCATTTT.

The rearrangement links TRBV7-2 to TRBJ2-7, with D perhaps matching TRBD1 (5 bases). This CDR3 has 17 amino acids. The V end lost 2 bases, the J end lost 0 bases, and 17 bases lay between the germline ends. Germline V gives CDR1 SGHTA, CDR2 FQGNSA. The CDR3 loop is CASSLIYQGMGSYEQYF. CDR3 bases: TGTGCCAGCAGCTTAATTTATCAGGGCATGGGCTCCTACGAGCAGTACTTC.

CDR3 sequence: CASSPGLAGDSSYNEQFF. CDR3 coding DNA: TGTGCCAGCAGTCCAGGACTAGCGGGAGATAGCTCCTACAATGAGCAGTTCTTC. The V gene is TRBV7-8, the J gene TRBJ2-1; 13 positions agree with TRBD2. The CDR3 has 18 amino acids. With V trimmed by 6 bases and J by 0 bases, 8 bases remained unmatched. Germline V gives CDR1 SGHVS, CDR2 FQNEAQ.

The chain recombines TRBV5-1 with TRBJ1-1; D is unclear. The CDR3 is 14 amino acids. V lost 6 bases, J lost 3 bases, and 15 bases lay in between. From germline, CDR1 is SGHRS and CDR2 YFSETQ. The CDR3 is CASTKDKLYTEAFF. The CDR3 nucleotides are TGCGCCAGCACGAAAGACAAGCTCTACACTGAAGCTTTCTTT. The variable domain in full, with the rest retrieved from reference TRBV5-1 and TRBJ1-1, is KAGVTQTPRYLIKTRGQQVTLSCSPISGHRSVSWYQQTPGQGLQFLFEYFSETQRNKGNFPGRFSGRQFSNSRSEMNVSTLELGDSALYLCASTKDKLYTEAFFGQGTRLTVV.

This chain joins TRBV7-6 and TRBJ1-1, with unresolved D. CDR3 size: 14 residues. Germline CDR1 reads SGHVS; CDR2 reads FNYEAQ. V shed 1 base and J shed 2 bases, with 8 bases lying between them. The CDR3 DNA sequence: TGTGCCAGCAGCTTAGGCACCACCAACACTGAAGCTTTCTTT. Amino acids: CASSLGTTNTEAFF.

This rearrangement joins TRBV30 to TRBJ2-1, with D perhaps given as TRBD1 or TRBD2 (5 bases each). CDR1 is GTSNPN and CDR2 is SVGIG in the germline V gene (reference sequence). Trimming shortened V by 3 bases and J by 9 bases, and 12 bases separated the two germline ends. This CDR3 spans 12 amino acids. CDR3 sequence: CAWSQVGVEQFF. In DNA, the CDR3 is TGTGCCTGGAGCCAAGTGGGGGTTGAGCAGTTCTTC.

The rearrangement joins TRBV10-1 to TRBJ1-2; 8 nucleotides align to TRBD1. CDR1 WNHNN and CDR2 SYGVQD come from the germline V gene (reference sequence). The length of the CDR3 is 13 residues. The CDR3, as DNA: TGCGTCCGGGACAGGCTGACTAACTATGGCTACACCTTC. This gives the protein CVRDRLTNYGYTF.

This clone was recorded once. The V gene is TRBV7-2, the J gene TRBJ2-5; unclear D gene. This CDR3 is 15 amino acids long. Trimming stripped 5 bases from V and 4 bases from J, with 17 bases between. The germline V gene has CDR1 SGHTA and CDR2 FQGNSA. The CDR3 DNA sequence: TGTGCCAGCAGCCCTCCGAGGTGGGCTCCAGAGACCCAGTACTTC. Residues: CASSPPRWAPETQYF.